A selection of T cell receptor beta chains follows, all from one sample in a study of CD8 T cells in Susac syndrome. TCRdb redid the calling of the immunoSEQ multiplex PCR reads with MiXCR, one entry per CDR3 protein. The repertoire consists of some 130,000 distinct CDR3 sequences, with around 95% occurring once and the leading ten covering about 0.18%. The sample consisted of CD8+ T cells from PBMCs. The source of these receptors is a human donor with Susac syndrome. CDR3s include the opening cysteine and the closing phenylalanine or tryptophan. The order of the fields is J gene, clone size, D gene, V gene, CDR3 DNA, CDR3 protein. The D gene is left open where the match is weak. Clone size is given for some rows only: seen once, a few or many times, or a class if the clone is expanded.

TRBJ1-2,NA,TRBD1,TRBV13,TGTGCCAGCAGCTTAAATGGGGAAGGGGGCGACTATGGCTACACCTTC,CASSLNGEGGDYGYTF
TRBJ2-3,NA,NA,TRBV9,TGTGCCAGCAGCGACTTAGAGTTCACAGATACGCAGTATTTT,CASSDLEFTDTQYF
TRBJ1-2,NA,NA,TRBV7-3,TGTGCCAGCAGCCAAACAGGGTCAGACGGCTACACCTTC,CASSQTGSDGYTF
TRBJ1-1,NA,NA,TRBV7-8,TGTGCCAGCAGCTTTTTCGACGGCCGAGGGTTCTTT,CASSFFDGRGFF
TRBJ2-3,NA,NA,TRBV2,TGTGCCTACTACTCAGATACGCAGTATTTT,CAYYSDTQYF
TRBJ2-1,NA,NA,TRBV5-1,TGCGCCAGCAGCTCCCGAAGGGGGGACCTGGGGGATGAGCAGTTCTTC,CASSSRRGDLGDEQFF
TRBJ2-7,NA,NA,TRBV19,TGTGCCAGTCAGCCGGGACATAGTACCTACGAGCAGTACTTC,CASQPGHSTYEQYF
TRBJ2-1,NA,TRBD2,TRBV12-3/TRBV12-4,TGTGCCAGCAGCCTACTAGCGGAGAGCTCCTACAATGAGCAGTTCTTC,CASSLLAESSYNEQFF
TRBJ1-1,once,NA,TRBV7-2,TGTGCCAGCAGCGCCCCAGCAATTCTCTTTCAGAACACTGAAGCTTTCTTT,CASSAPAILFQNTEAFF
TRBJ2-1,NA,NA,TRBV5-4,TGTGCCAGCAGCTTGCCTAGTGGCAATGAGCAGTTCTTC,CASSLPSGNEQFF
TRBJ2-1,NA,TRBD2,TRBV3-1,TGTGCCAGCAGCCGAAACCCAAGGACTAGCGGCCGAAGAGGCTATGAGCAGTTCTTC,CASSRNPRTSGRRGYEQFF
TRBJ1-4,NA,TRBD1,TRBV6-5,TGTGCCAGCACCTCGACAGGGGATGAAAAACTGTTTTTT,CASTSTGDEKLFF
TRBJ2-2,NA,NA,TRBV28,TGTGCCAGCAGTTCCAGCAGCGGGGAGCTGTTTTTT,CASSSSSGELFF
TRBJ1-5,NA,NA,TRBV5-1,TGCGCCAGCAGCTTGTCAGGGGGCAATCAGCCCCAGCATTTT,CASSLSGGNQPQHF
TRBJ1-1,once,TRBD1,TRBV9,TGTGCCAGCAGCCCAGGACAGGCCTGGAACACTGAAGCTTTCTTT,CASSPGQAWNTEAFF
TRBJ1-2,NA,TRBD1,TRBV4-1,TGCGCCAGCAGCCCACCTGACAGGGAGAAGTTTGGCTACACCTTC,CASSPPDREKFGYTF
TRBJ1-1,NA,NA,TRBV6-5,TGTGCCAGCAGTACAACAAGCAGCACTGAAGCTTTCTTT,CASSTTSSTEAFF
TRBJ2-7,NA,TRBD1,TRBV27,TGTGCCAGCAGTTCGGGACAGGGGGCCTACGAGCAGTACTTC,CASSSGQGAYEQYF
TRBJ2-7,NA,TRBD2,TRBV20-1,TGCAGTGCTAGCGGTCTAGCGGGAGTAGGCTACGAGCAGTACTTC,CSASGLAGVGYEQYF
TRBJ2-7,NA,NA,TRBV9,TGTGCCAGCAGCGTAGACTCAGGGAACGAGCAGTACTTC,CASSVDSGNEQYF
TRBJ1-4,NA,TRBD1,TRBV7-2,TGTGCCAGCAGCTTCTTAACAGGGGAGGGTGAAAAACTGTTTTTT,CASSFLTGEGEKLFF
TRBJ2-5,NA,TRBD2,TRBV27,TGTGCCAGCAGGCACAGCGGGGCTGGAGAGACCCAGTACTTC,CASRHSGAGETQYF
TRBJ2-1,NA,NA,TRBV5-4,TGTGCCAGCAGCCATTCTCTTGGGGGAGAAGGAGATGAGCAGTTCTTC,CASSHSLGGEGDEQFF
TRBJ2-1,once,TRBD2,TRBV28,TGTGCCAGCAGTTTTACACTAGCGGGAAGACGAAGTGAGCAGTTCTTC,CASSFTLAGRRSEQFF
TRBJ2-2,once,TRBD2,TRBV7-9,TGTGCCAGCAGCTTAAGGACACCACTAGCGGGAGAGATCGGGGAGCTGTTTTTT,CASSLRTPLAGEIGELFF
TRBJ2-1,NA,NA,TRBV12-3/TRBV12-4,TGTGCCAGCAGTTTAACCCCTAGCCTCGATGAGCAGTTCTTC,CASSLTPSLDEQFF
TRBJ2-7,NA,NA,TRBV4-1,TGCGCCAGCAGCCAAGATCCGCTAGTTAACTACGAGCAGTACTTC,CASSQDPLVNYEQYF
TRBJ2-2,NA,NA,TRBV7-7,TGTGCTAGCAGCTTCTCTCCGAACACCGGGGAGCTGTTTTTT,CASSFSPNTGELFF
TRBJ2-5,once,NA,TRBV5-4,TGTGCCAGCAGCTCCATCGGGACACAGTACCAAGAGACCCAGTACTTC,CASSSIGTQYQETQYF
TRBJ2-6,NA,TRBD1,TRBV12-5,TGTGCTAGTGGTCTCCGGGGACAGGGGGTGAGAGGGGCCAACGTCCTGACTTTC,CASGLRGQGVRGANVLTF
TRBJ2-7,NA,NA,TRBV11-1,TGTGCCAGCAGCTCGCCTAGGGGATCTGATTGGTCCTACGAGCAGTACTTC,CASSSPRGSDWSYEQYF
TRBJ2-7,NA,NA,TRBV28,TGTGCCAGCAGTTTCCGGACCGGGACCTACGAGCAGTACTTC,CASSFRTGTYEQYF
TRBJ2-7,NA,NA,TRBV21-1,TGTGCCAGCAGCAAAGGGTCGGACAGACCCTACTACGAGCAGTACTTC,CASSKGSDRPYYEQYF
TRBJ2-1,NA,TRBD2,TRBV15,TGTGCCACCAGCCTGACTAGCGGGTCCCATGAGCAGTTCTTC,CATSLTSGSHEQFF
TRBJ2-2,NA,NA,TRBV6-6,TGTGCCATCAGAGCCGGGGCACAATCCACCGGGGAGCTGTTTTTT,CAIRAGAQSTGELFF
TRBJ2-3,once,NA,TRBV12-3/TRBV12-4,TGTGCCAGCACGGACAGCACAGATACGCAGTATTTT,CASTDSTDTQYF
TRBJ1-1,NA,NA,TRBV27,TGTGCCAGCAGCTGGGCAGGACCCGCGAACACTGAAGCTTTCTTT,CASSWAGPANTEAFF
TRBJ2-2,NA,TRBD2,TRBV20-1,TGCAGTGCTAGAGATCAAACACGAGCGGGAGCGGGCACCGGGGAGCTGTTTTTT,CSARDQTRAGAGTGELFF
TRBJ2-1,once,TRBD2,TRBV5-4,TGTGCCAGCAGCTTGGAACTAGCGGGTGATGAGCAGTTCTTC,CASSLELAGDEQFF
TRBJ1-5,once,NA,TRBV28,TGTGCCAGCAGTTTAGGGACAAGGTATAGCAATCAGCCCCAGCATTTT,CASSLGTRYSNQPQHF
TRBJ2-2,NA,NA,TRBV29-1,TGCAGCGTTGATTTACAGGAAAACACCGGGGAGCTGTTTTTT,CSVDLQENTGELFF